The 32 T cell receptor beta chains below all came from one sample that was sequenced in a study of blood T cell repertoires in COVID-19. Here immunoSEQ multiplex PCR was the method, and the copy in TCRdb shows in-frame clones only, minus some. The sample consists of tens of thousands of clones, roughly nine tenths of them appearing once. Input material: peripheral blood. These receptor sequences come from a woman in her sixties or seventies with active COVID-19.

The chain links TRBV19 to TRBJ1-2; 7 nucleotides align to TRBD1. CDR1 is LNHDA, CDR2 SQIVND, per germline (reference sequence). V shed 5 bases and J 2 bases; nucleotides not matched to a gene: 5. The CDR3 contains 14 residues. For the CDR3, the DNA is TGTGCCAGTAGTTTACAGGGGCCAAACTATGGCTACACCTTC. Translating it yields CASSLQGPNYGYTF. Drawing the rest from reference TRBV19 and TRBJ1-2, the complete variable domain is DGGITQSPKYLFRKEGQNVTLSCEQNLNHDAMYWYRQDPGQGLRLIYYSQIVNDFQKGDIAEGYSVSREKKESFPLTVTSAQKNPTAFYLCASSLQGPNYGYTFGSGTRLTVV.

The J gene is TRBJ2-1, the V gene TRBV19; D is unclear. The ends were cut back, 4 bases at V and 6 bases at J, with 7 bases in the middle. From germline, CDR1 is LNHDA and CDR2 SQIVND (reference sequence). The CDR3 has 12 amino acids. CDR3 sequence: CASSTLGNEQFF. CDR3 DNA: TGTGCCAGTAGTACCCTAGGCAATGAGCAGTTCTTC.

The chain has TRBV6-4 and TRBJ1-5; 9 bases map to TRBD1. The CDR3 consists of 15 residues. After removal of 4 bases from V and 6 bases from J, the junction contained 7 bases not matched to a gene. The V gene's germline CDR1 is MRHNA and CDR2 SNTAGT. CDR3 nucleotide sequence: TGTGCCAGCAGTGTCGACAGGGGGTCGGCTCAGCCCCAGCATTTT. This sequence encodes CASSVDRGSAQPQHF.

V is TRBV19 and J is TRBJ1-3; 8 nucleotides line up with TRBD1. With V trimmed by 3 bases and J by 8 bases, 6 bases remained unmatched. CDR3 length: 14 residues. Looked up from germline, CDR1 is LNHDA and CDR2 is SQIVND (reference sequence). CDR3 sequence: CASSMDRASDTIYF. In nucleotides, the CDR3 is TGTGCCAGTAGTATGGACAGGGCGTCAGACACCATATATTTT.

This sequence joins TRBV11-3 and TRBJ1-2; D might be TRBD1 (6 bases). The CDR3 sequence is 17 residues long. CDR1 and CDR2 (germline): SGHNT, YENEEA. Trimming removed 1 base at V and 0 bases at J, with 15 bases between. The CDR3 is CASSLAWEGVPNYGYTF. The CDR3 bases are TGTGCCAGCAGCTTAGCTTGGGAGGGGGTCCCTAACTATGGCTACACCTTC. The full variable domain, rest sourced from reference TRBV11-3 and TRBJ1-2, is EAGVVQSPRYKIIEKKQPVAFWCNPISGHNTLYWYLQNLGQGPELLIRYENEEAVDDSQLPKDRFSAERLKGVDSTLKIQPAELGDSAVYLCASSLAWEGVPNYGYTFGSGTRLTVV.

The rearrangement links TRBV28 to TRBJ1-2; 7 positions match TRBD1. V lost 3 bases to trimming and J lost 4 bases; unmatched junction nucleotides: 5. The CDR3 is made up of 14 amino acids. The germline V gene has CDR1 MDHEN and CDR2 SYDVKM. CDR3 bases: TGTGCCAGCAGTTTCCCTGGACAGGTCTATGGCTACACCTTC. It translates to CASSFPGQVYGYTF.

CDR3 DNA sequence: TGTGCCAGCAGCCTCCGGACTTCCGGGGAGCTGTTTTTT. The encoded protein is CASSLRTSGELFF. V and J are TRBV7-9 and TRBJ2-2; TRBD2 might be the D (5 bases). Looked up from germline, CDR1 is SEHNR and CDR2 is FQNEAQ (reference sequence). The CDR3 totals 13 residues. Trimming pared 5 bases from V and 6 bases from J, leaving 10 bases between.

The chain uses TRBV4-2 and TRBJ2-7, with 10 bases lining up with TRBD2. Germline trimming cut 6 bases from V and 4 bases from J; bases unmatched to any gene: 6. The CDR3 runs 14 residues. Per germline, CDR1 LGHNA and CDR2 YNFKEQ. The CDR3 spells CASRETSGPYEQYF. The CDR3 nucleotides read TGTGCCAGCAGAGAGACTAGCGGGCCGTACGAGCAGTACTTC.

The rearrangement uses TRBV3-1 (or the pseudogene TRBV3-2) and TRBJ1-2; 9 positions match TRBD1. The CDR3 is made up of 14 amino acids. CDR1 and CDR2 (germline): LGHDT, YNNKEL (reference sequence). Trimming took 6 bases from V and 6 from J; bases not matched to a gene: 8. DNA for the CDR3: TGTGCCAGCAGTCGGACAGGGGTAAAGGATGGCTACACCTTC. Translation gives CASSRTGVKDGYTF.

The V call is TRBV5-1, the J call TRBJ2-3; TRBD2 aligns across 10 bases. Germline lookup yields CDR1 SGHRS and CDR2 YFSETQ. The ends lost 2 bases at V and 1 base at J; junction bases unmatched: 4. This CDR3 is built from 16 residues. CDR3 protein: CASSLAGGPGTDTQYF. CDR3 bases: TGCGCCAGCAGCTTAGCGGGGGGGCCGGGCACAGATACGCAGTATTTT. Full variable domain (outside the CDR3, taken from reference TRBV5-1 and TRBJ2-3): KAGVTQTPRYLIKTRGQQVTLSCSPISGHRSVSWYQQTPGQGLQFLFEYFSETQRNKGNFPGRFSGRQFSNSRSEMNVSTLELGDSALYLCASSLAGGPGTDTQYFGPGTRLTVL.

The chain couples TRBV5-1 to TRBJ2-5, with TRBD1 matching over 9 bases. The CDR3 has 14 residues. Per germline, CDR1 SGHRS and CDR2 YFSETQ. V was clipped by 2 bases and J by 2 bases; unmatched bases: 1. CDR3 in amino acids: CASSFGQGQETQYF. CDR3 nucleotide sequence: TGCGCCAGCAGCTTCGGACAGGGGCAAGAGACCCAGTACTTC.

This clone was seen a single time. The chain uses TRBV5-1 and TRBJ2-7; TRBD1 aligns across 9 bases. Per germline, CDR1 SGHRS and CDR2 YFSETQ. Trimming cost V 4 bases and J 4 bases; bases outside gene matches: 6. The CDR3 loop spans 14 amino acids. The CDR3 region is CASSPGTGLYEQYF. CDR3 coding DNA: TGCGCCAGCAGCCCCGGGACAGGGTTGTACGAGCAGTACTTC.

V usage is TRBV9 and J usage is TRBJ2-3; 7 bases are a match to TRBD1. The germline V gene encodes CDR1 SGDLS and CDR2 YYNGEE. This CDR3 contains 15 residues. The V gene end was trimmed by 0 bases and the J gene end by 3 bases; junction bases not matched to a gene: 4. The CDR3 bases are TGTGCCAGCAGCGTAGATGCCAGGGGGACAGATACGCAGTATTTT. Translated: CASSVDARGTDTQYF.

This clone was found a few times. The chain has TRBV7-2 and TRBJ2-3, with 7 bases that match TRBD2. CDR3 length equals 16 residues. V shed 4 bases, J shed 2 bases, and the junction held 9 bases outside the gene matches. CDR1 and CDR2 from the germline V gene are SGHTA and FQGNSA. The CDR3 region is CASSSGASGNTDTQYF. CDR3 DNA sequence: TGTGCCAGCAGCTCGGGCGCGAGCGGGAACACAGATACGCAGTATTTT.

The V call is TRBV6-6, the J call TRBJ1-2; 11 nucleotides line up with TRBD1. Germline loops: CDR1 MNHNY, CDR2 SVGAGI (reference sequence). This CDR3 region has 14 residues. Trimming at V came to 2 bases and at J to 8 bases, leaving 4 bases not matched to a gene. The CDR3 sequence is CASSYGTGGGGYTF. In DNA form, the CDR3 reads TGTGCCAGCAGTTACGGGACAGGGGGTGGAGGCTACACCTTC.

The gene calls are TRBV2 and TRBJ2-3; D gene uncertain. Trimming took 2 bases from V and 10 from J, leaving 7 bases between them. Germline-derived CDR1 and CDR2 are SNHLY and FYNNEI. The CDR3 spans 11 residues. The CDR3 loop is CASSETGPQYF. The CDR3 bases are TGTGCCAGCAGTGAAACGGGTCCGCAGTATTTT.

V usage is TRBV14 and J usage is TRBJ2-2; D perhaps matches TRBD1 (6 bases). The CDR3 runs 18 residues. The germline gives CDR1 SGHDN, CDR2 FVKESK. The V and J ends lost 2 bases and 7 bases respectively, with 23 bases between them. Here the CDR3 DNA reads TGTGCCAGCAGCCAATTGGCCTGGGGGCTCGAGAGCGGCGGGGAGCTGTTTTTT. The encoded protein is CASSQLAWGLESGGELFF.

The V and J genes are TRBV7-8 and TRBJ2-5; 7 bases match TRBD2. This CDR3 contains 14 residues. With V trimmed by 5 bases and J by 1 base, 4 bases remained unmatched. CDR1 and CDR2 from the germline V gene are SGHVS and FQNEAQ. The CDR3 DNA follows: TGTGCCAGCAGCCCCCCGGGGGGCCAAGAGACCCAGTACTTC. It is translated as CASSPPGGQETQYF.

CDR3 coding DNA: TGTGCCACCAAAGGAAGCGGGGGATCAAGTGAGCAGTTCTTC. This sequence encodes CATKGSGGSSEQFF. V usage is TRBV24-1 and J usage is TRBJ2-1; 8 bases map to TRBD2. The germline V gene encodes CDR1 KGHDR and CDR2 SFDVKD. The CDR3 spans 14 residues. V lost 8 bases, J lost 9 bases, and 11 bases stayed unmatched.

The chain employs TRBV5-6 and TRBJ1-3; tentatively, D is TRBD1 (5 bases). Germline CDR1 SGHDT, CDR2 YYEEEE. This CDR3 comprises 19 residues. V was pared by 0 bases and J by 2 bases, with 21 bases between. CDR3 in amino acids: CASSLAQHWASGAGNTIYF. As DNA, the CDR3 is TGTGCCAGCAGCTTGGCGCAGCACTGGGCCTCGGGGGCTGGAAACACCATATATTTT.

CDR3 loop: CASSLPPSPDGTYYNEQFF. CDR3 sequence (DNA): TGTGCCAGCAGTTTACCTCCCTCTCCAGACGGGACATACTACAATGAGCAGTTCTTC. The chain couples TRBV27 to TRBJ2-1, with D possibly matching TRBD1 (6 bases). The V gene lost 2 bases and the J gene lost 3 bases, with 23 bases spanning the gap. This CDR3 is 19 amino acids long. CDR1 MNHEY and CDR2 SMNVEV come from the germline V gene (reference sequence).

V gene TRBV19 combines with J gene TRBJ1-2; TRBD1 agrees at 7 bases. This CDR3 contains 12 residues. Germline-derived CDR1 and CDR2 are LNHDA and SQIVND (reference sequence). Germline trimming cut 7 bases from V and 7 bases from J; bases unmatched to any gene: 6. The CDR3 loop is CASTRGRGGYTF. The CDR3 DNA sequence: TGTGCCAGTACGAGGGGGCGCGGTGGCTACACCTTC.

In DNA, the CDR3 is TGTGCCAGCAGCCGATCTGGCAGGGGTGGCACAGATACGCAGTATTTT. It encodes CASSRSGRGGTDTQYF. The chain combines TRBV3-1 (or the pseudogene TRBV3-2) with TRBJ2-3, with D tentatively TRBD1 (6 bases). V was clipped by 4 bases and J by 1 base, with 15 bases between them. Germline assignment: CDR1 LGHDT and CDR2 YNNKEL (reference sequence). This CDR3 has 16 amino acids.

This chain links TRBV19 with TRBJ2-6; 7 nucleotides line up with TRBD1. V lost 7 bases to trimming and J lost 0 bases; unmatched junction nucleotides: 0. The CDR3 is 14 amino acids. Germline CDR1 and CDR2: LNHDA and SQIVND (reference sequence). CDR3 protein: CASKGASGANVLTF. DNA for the CDR3: TGTGCCAGTAAGGGGGCCTCTGGGGCCAACGTCCTGACTTTC.

The chain carries TRBV7-8 and TRBJ2-7, with D perhaps TRBD2 (6 bases). CDR1 is SGHVS, CDR2 FQNEAQ, per germline. With 5 bases removed from V and 7 bases from J, the gap between germline ends came to 21 bases. The CDR3 is made up of 15 amino acids. CDR3 coding DNA: TGTGCCAGCAGCCCGGTAGGTCGTTCCGGGGGTGAGCAGTACTTC. This codes for CASSPVGRSGGEQYF.

The V and J genes are TRBV7-2 and TRBJ1-2; D is possibly TRBD1 (6 bases). The V end lost 3 bases, the J end lost 8 bases, and 16 bases lay between the germline ends. CDR1 SGHTA and CDR2 FQGNSA come from the germline V gene. The CDR3 spans 14 residues. CDR3 protein: CASSFSGGREGYTF. DNA for the CDR3: TGTGCCAGCAGCTTTTCCGGGGGGCGAGAGGGCTACACCTTC.

This clone was seen once. V usage is TRBV6-5 and J usage is TRBJ2-3; weak D call: TRBD2 (5 bases). Germline CDR1 reads MNHEY; CDR2 reads SVGAGI. This CDR3 comprises 15 residues. The ends were cut back, 6 bases at V and 5 bases at J, with 18 bases in the middle. CDR3 nucleotides: TGTGCCAGCAGCCGCGGGTTGAGGCATGGAGATACGCAGTATTTT. Its translation is CASSRGLRHGDTQYF.

The V call is TRBV7-9, the J call TRBJ2-3, with 8 bases lining up with TRBD1. This CDR3 region has 15 residues. J was trimmed by 3 bases and V by 5 bases; bases with no gene match: 7. In germline, CDR1 is SEHNR, CDR2 FQNEAQ (reference sequence). CDR3 residues: CASSQDRVKTDTQYF. DNA for the CDR3: TGTGCCAGCAGCCAGGACAGGGTCAAGACAGATACGCAGTATTTT. The full variable domain, completed using reference TRBV7-9 and TRBJ2-3, is DTGVSQNPRHKITKRGQNVTFRCDPISEHNRLYWYRQTLGQGPEFLTYFQNEAQLEKSRLLSDRFSAERPKGSFSTLEIQRTEQGDSAMYLCASSQDRVKTDTQYFGPGTRLTVL.

This chain links TRBV15 with TRBJ2-1; unclear D gene. V lost 8 bases, J lost 5 bases, and 16 bases lay in between. Germline lookup yields CDR1 LNHNV and CDR2 YYDKDF (reference sequence). This CDR3 contains 14 residues. The CDR3 DNA reads TGTGCCACCGCTGGTGGGCCGGTGGACAATGAGCAGTTCTTC. Encoded protein: CATAGGPVDNEQFF. The variable domain in full, completed from reference TRBV15 and TRBJ2-1, reads DAMVIQNPRYQVTQFGKPVTLSCSQTLNHNVMYWYQQKSSQAPKLLFHYYDKDFNNEADTPDNFQSRRPNTSFCFLDIRSPGLGDTAMYLCATAGGPVDNEQFFGPGTRLTVL.

This sequence joins TRBV10-2 and TRBJ2-3; 12 bases match TRBD2. This CDR3 contains 14 residues. The V segment lost 10 bases and the J segment 2 bases; nucleotides outside the gene matches: 4. In germline, CDR1 is WSHSY, CDR2 SAAADI. CDR3 sequence: CAIGLAGPTDTQYF. The DNA for the CDR3 is TGCGCCATCGGACTAGCGGGACCCACAGATACGCAGTATTTT.

The rearrangement links TRBV7-8 to TRBJ1-3; D gene uncertain. Germline values: CDR1 SGHVS, CDR2 FQNEAQ. The CDR3 length is 18 residues. V dropped 5 bases and J dropped 0 bases, with 20 bases sitting between them. CDR3 residues: CASSPQNRVLSSGNTIYF. The CDR3 coding sequence is TGTGCCAGCAGCCCTCAAAACCGGGTCCTGAGCTCTGGAAACACCATATATTTT.

The rearrangement joins TRBV2 to TRBJ2-7; 9 bases line up with TRBD1. Germline values: CDR1 SNHLY, CDR2 FYNNEI. The CDR3 covers 14 residues. With V trimmed by 3 bases and J by 3 bases, 3 bases remained unmatched. The CDR3 sequence is CASSETGQGYEQYF. In DNA, the CDR3 is TGTGCCAGCAGTGAGACGGGACAGGGCTACGAGCAGTACTTC.